These T cell receptor beta chains were read from a single sample in a study of T cell repertoires in cytomegalovirus infection. TCRdb reprocessed the reads via MiXCR and lists one record per CDR3 protein. The top ten clones hold more than 12% of a sample with more than 200,000 distinct CDR3 sequences, 9.1% of them seen once. Sequenced sample: PBMCs. The receptors derive from a human donor in good health (CMV status not recorded). Some clones in this sample may be carry-over from other donors' samples. CDR3s include the opening cysteine and the closing phenylalanine or tryptophan. A D gene is named only where the DNA matches it firmly. A clone size is listed for some rows: how often the clone was seen (once, few, many), or a class if it is expanded.

d_call: TRBD2
v_call: TRBV7-2
j_call: TRBJ2-6
clone_size: many
cdr3_nt: TGTGCCAGCAGCCCGGGACTAGCGGTAACCTCTGGGGCCAACGTCCTGACTTTC
cdr3_aa: CASSPGLAVTSGANVLTF

d_call: -
v_call: TRBV28
j_call: TRBJ1-5
clone_size: many
cdr3_nt: TGTGCCAGCAGGGAGGTTGGCAATCAGCCCCAGCATTTT
cdr3_aa: CASREVGNQPQHF

d_call: TRBD2
v_call: TRBV5-1
j_call: TRBJ2-2
clone_size: many
cdr3_nt: TGCGCCAGCATGCTCCCGGGACTAGCGGGGCCCGGGGAGCTGTTTTTT
cdr3_aa: CASMLPGLAGPGELFF

d_call: TRBD1
v_call: TRBV12-3/TRBV12-4
j_call: TRBJ2-1
clone_size: many
cdr3_nt: TGTGCCAGCAGCAATTATGGGCAGGGGGCGCAAAATGAGCAGTTCTTC
cdr3_aa: CASSNYGQGAQNEQFF

d_call: TRBD1
v_call: TRBV20-1
j_call: TRBJ1-5
clone_size: -
cdr3_nt: TGCAGTGCCCTATCGGAGGGGGCCTCTCAGCATTTT
cdr3_aa: CSALSEGASQHF

d_call: TRBD2
v_call: TRBV29-1
j_call: TRBJ2-5
clone_size: -
cdr3_nt: TGCAGCGTTGACGGATCGAAACTAGCGGGGGACGAGACCCAGTACTTC
cdr3_aa: CSVDGSKLAGDETQYF

d_call: -
v_call: TRBV4-2
j_call: TRBJ2-2
clone_size: -
cdr3_nt: TGTGCCAGCAGCCAAGGGGGACTTAACACCGGGGAGCTGTTTTTT
cdr3_aa: CASSQGGLNTGELFF

d_call: -
v_call: TRBV7-2
j_call: TRBJ1-1
clone_size: many
cdr3_nt: TGTGCCAGCAGCTTGCTCGACAGGCGCCACACTGAAGCTTTCTTT
cdr3_aa: CASSLLDRRHTEAFF

d_call: TRBD2
v_call: TRBV7-2
j_call: TRBJ2-1
clone_size: many
cdr3_nt: TGTGCCAGCAGCTTAGAGGCTAGCGGGAGGGTCATGGAGCAGTTCTTC
cdr3_aa: CASSLEASGRVMEQFF

d_call: TRBD1
v_call: TRBV7-9
j_call: TRBJ2-1
clone_size: few
cdr3_nt: TGTGCCAGCAGCCCAGAGACAGGGTTCACCTACAATGAGCAGTTCTTC
cdr3_aa: CASSPETGFTYNEQFF

d_call: -
v_call: TRBV7-8
j_call: TRBJ1-6
clone_size: many
cdr3_nt: TGTGCCAGCAGCTTAGCGGGGGCCAATTCACCCCTCCACTTT
cdr3_aa: CASSLAGANSPLHF

d_call: TRBD1
v_call: TRBV19
j_call: TRBJ1-2
clone_size: many
cdr3_nt: TGTGCCAGTAGCCTAGGGACAGTCTACACCTTC
cdr3_aa: CASSLGTVYTF

d_call: TRBD1
v_call: TRBV7-2
j_call: TRBJ2-5
clone_size: -
cdr3_nt: TGTGCCAGCAGCTTAGTTACTGCAGGGGGCGAGGGAGAGACCCAGTACTTC
cdr3_aa: CASSLVTAGGEGETQYF

d_call: -
v_call: TRBV12-3/TRBV12-4
j_call: TRBJ1-6
clone_size: many
cdr3_nt: TGTGCCAGCAGTCCGACACAGGATTCACCCCTCCACTTT
cdr3_aa: CASSPTQDSPLHF

d_call: -
v_call: TRBV24-1
j_call: TRBJ2-3
clone_size: many
cdr3_nt: TGTGCCACCAGTGATATCGGGATACATACGCAGTATTTT
cdr3_aa: CATSDIGIHTQYF

d_call: TRBD2
v_call: TRBV6-1
j_call: TRBJ2-2
clone_size: -
cdr3_nt: TGTGCCAGCAGTGCAACCCGGACTAGCGGGAGCCTTAACACCGGGGAGCTGTTTTTT
cdr3_aa: CASSATRTSGSLNTGELFF

d_call: -
v_call: TRBV6-1
j_call: TRBJ2-1
clone_size: many
cdr3_nt: TGTGCCAGCAGCTCCAAGAATGAGCAGTTCTTC
cdr3_aa: CASSSKNEQFF

d_call: -
v_call: TRBV2
j_call: TRBJ2-5
clone_size: -
cdr3_nt: TGTGCCAGCAGAGAACAAGAGACCCAGTACTTC
cdr3_aa: CASREQETQYF

d_call: TRBD1
v_call: TRBV12-3/TRBV12-4
j_call: TRBJ1-5
clone_size: many
cdr3_nt: TGTGCCAGCAGGATCCGACAGGGGGATCAGCCCCAGCATTTT
cdr3_aa: CASRIRQGDQPQHF

d_call: TRBD1
v_call: TRBV24-1
j_call: TRBJ2-5
clone_size: few
cdr3_nt: TGTGCCACCAGTGATTCGGACAGGGTTCGGGAGACCCAGTACTTC
cdr3_aa: CATSDSDRVRETQYF

d_call: TRBD1
v_call: TRBV28
j_call: TRBJ1-2
clone_size: few
cdr3_nt: TGTGCCAGCAGACCGGGGACAGGGGGGTATGGCTACACCTTC
cdr3_aa: CASRPGTGGYGYTF

d_call: TRBD2
v_call: TRBV9
j_call: TRBJ2-3
clone_size: many
cdr3_nt: TGTGCCAGCAGCGCACTGGCTAGCGGGAGGGCAGTGAATACGCAGTATTTT
cdr3_aa: CASSALASGRAVNTQYF

d_call: -
v_call: TRBV19
j_call: TRBJ1-5
clone_size: many
cdr3_nt: TGTGCCAGTAGGAACAGGAAGGCTAATCAGCCCCAGCATTTT
cdr3_aa: CASRNRKANQPQHF

d_call: TRBD1
v_call: TRBV4-3
j_call: TRBJ1-2
clone_size: -
cdr3_nt: TGCGCCAGCAGTGACAGGGGATTCTATGGCTACACCTTC
cdr3_aa: CASSDRGFYGYTF

d_call: -
v_call: TRBV30
j_call: TRBJ1-2
clone_size: few
cdr3_nt: TGTGCCTGGAGTACGGGCGGGGGCCCCAATGGCTACACCTTC
cdr3_aa: CAWSTGGGPNGYTF

d_call: -
v_call: TRBV6-1
j_call: TRBJ2-3
clone_size: many
cdr3_nt: TGTGCCAGCAACAAGTGGGGCACAGATACGCAGTATTTT
cdr3_aa: CASNKWGTDTQYF

d_call: TRBD2
v_call: TRBV28
j_call: TRBJ2-1
clone_size: many
cdr3_nt: TGTGCCAGTGCCTCGTTCGGGACTACAAACAATGAGCAGTTCTTC
cdr3_aa: CASASFGTTNNEQFF

d_call: -
v_call: TRBV7-2
j_call: TRBJ1-6
clone_size: many
cdr3_nt: TGTGCCAGCAGCGCTAGAGGAGGGGCGAATAATTCACCCCTCCACTTT
cdr3_aa: CASSARGGANNSPLHF

d_call: TRBD2
v_call: TRBV7-2
j_call: TRBJ2-5
clone_size: many
cdr3_nt: TGTGCCAGCAGCCGAGGACTTGGTAGCGGGCGAGAGACCCAGTACTTC
cdr3_aa: CASSRGLGSGRETQYF

d_call: TRBD2
v_call: TRBV2
j_call: TRBJ2-1
clone_size: many
cdr3_nt: TGTGCCAGCAGTGGTCCTAGCGGGGGACCCAATGAGCAGTTCTTC
cdr3_aa: CASSGPSGGPNEQFF

d_call: -
v_call: TRBV4-3
j_call: TRBJ2-3
clone_size: -
cdr3_nt: TGCGCCAGCAGCCAAGATGCCGGATACACAGATACGCAGTATTTT
cdr3_aa: CASSQDAGYTDTQYF

d_call: TRBD1
v_call: TRBV7-9
j_call: TRBJ1-2
clone_size: many
cdr3_nt: TGTGCCAGCAGCATACAGGGGGCGCGGTATGGCTACACCTTC
cdr3_aa: CASSIQGARYGYTF

d_call: TRBD1
v_call: TRBV28
j_call: TRBJ2-7
clone_size: -
cdr3_nt: TGTGCCAGCAGTTCCCCCTTCGGGACAGCCAACGAGCAGTACTTC
cdr3_aa: CASSSPFGTANEQYF

d_call: -
v_call: TRBV20-1
j_call: TRBJ1-2
clone_size: few
cdr3_nt: TGCAGTGCCAGGCAGGGGAACTATGGCTACACCTTC
cdr3_aa: CSARQGNYGYTF

d_call: TRBD1
v_call: TRBV5-5
j_call: TRBJ2-4
clone_size: few
cdr3_nt: TGTGCCAGCAGATCCCTGGGACAGGGAGAGACAGCCAAAAACATTCAGTACTTC
cdr3_aa: CASRSLGQGETAKNIQYF

d_call: -
v_call: TRBV30
j_call: TRBJ2-1
clone_size: once
cdr3_nt: TGTGCCTGGGCCTTTAGCGGTGAGCAGTTCTTC
cdr3_aa: CAWAFSGEQFF

d_call: TRBD1
v_call: TRBV11-2
j_call: TRBJ2-2
clone_size: -
cdr3_nt: TGTGCCAGCAGCCCCATAACAGGGGGCTTTAGTAATACCGGGGAGCTGTTTTTT
cdr3_aa: CASSPITGGFSNTGELFF

d_call: -
v_call: TRBV7-8
j_call: TRBJ2-3
clone_size: -
cdr3_nt: TGTGCCAGCAGCTTAGTGGGCAGCCGCACAGATACGCAGTATTTT
cdr3_aa: CASSLVGSRTDTQYF

d_call: TRBD1
v_call: TRBV7-2
j_call: TRBJ1-4
clone_size: -
cdr3_nt: TGTGCCAGCAGCCTCCACCGCGGACAGGGGACGACCGCAACTAATGAAAAACTGTTTTTT
cdr3_aa: CASSLHRGQGTTATNEKLFF

d_call: -
v_call: TRBV18
j_call: TRBJ2-6
clone_size: -
cdr3_nt: TGTGCCAGCTCACCAGATGGCAGGTCTGGGGCCAACGTCCTGACTTTC
cdr3_aa: CASSPDGRSGANVLTF

d_call: TRBD2
v_call: TRBV7-2
j_call: TRBJ2-1
clone_size: many
cdr3_nt: TGTGCCAGCAGCTTAGTCCCGACTAGCGGGAGGACCTACAATGAGCAGTTCTTC
cdr3_aa: CASSLVPTSGRTYNEQFF

d_call: TRBD1
v_call: TRBV7-9
j_call: TRBJ1-1
clone_size: many
cdr3_nt: TGTGCCAGCAGCCCGCCGACAGGGTCTAAGAACACTGAAGCTTTCTTT
cdr3_aa: CASSPPTGSKNTEAFF

d_call: -
v_call: TRBV7-2
j_call: TRBJ2-7
clone_size: many
cdr3_nt: TGTGCCAGCAGCCGCCAATCCTACGAGCAGTACTTC
cdr3_aa: CASSRQSYEQYF

d_call: -
v_call: TRBV28
j_call: TRBJ2-7
clone_size: many
cdr3_nt: TGTGCCAGCAAACGGAATGTGTACGAGCAGTACTTC
cdr3_aa: CASKRNVYEQYF

d_call: -
v_call: TRBV20-1
j_call: TRBJ2-1
clone_size: -
cdr3_nt: TGCAGTGCTAGAGAGGGGGGATTAGCAACCTACAATGAGCAGTTCTTC
cdr3_aa: CSAREGGLATYNEQFF